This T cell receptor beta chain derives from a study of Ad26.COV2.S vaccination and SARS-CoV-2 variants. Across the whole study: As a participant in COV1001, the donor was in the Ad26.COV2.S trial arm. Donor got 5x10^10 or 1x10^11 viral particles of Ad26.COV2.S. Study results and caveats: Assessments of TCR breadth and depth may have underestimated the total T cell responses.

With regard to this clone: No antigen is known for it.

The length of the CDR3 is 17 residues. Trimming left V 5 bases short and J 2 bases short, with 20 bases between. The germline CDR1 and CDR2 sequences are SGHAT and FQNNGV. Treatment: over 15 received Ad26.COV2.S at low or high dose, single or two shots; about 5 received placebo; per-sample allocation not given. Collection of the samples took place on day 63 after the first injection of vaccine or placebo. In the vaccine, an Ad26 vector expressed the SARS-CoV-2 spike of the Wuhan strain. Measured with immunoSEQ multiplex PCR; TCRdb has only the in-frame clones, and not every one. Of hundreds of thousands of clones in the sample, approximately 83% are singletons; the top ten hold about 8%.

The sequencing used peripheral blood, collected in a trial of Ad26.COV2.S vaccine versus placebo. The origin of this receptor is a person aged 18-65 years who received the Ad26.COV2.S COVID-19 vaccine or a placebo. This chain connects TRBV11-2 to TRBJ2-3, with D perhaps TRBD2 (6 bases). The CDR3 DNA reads TGTGCCAGCAGCCCCGGGGGTGTAGCTATCCACACAGATACGCAGTATTTT. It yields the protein CASSPGGVAIHTDTQYF.